The next 24 T cell receptor beta chains were all read from a single sample in a study of cytomegalovirus exposure and HLA in healthy donors. The PCR used 60 Vbeta and 13 Jbeta primers. TCRdb's copy holds only in-frame clones and misses some; the assay was immunoSEQ multiplex PCR. This table holds 100,000 to 150,000 clones, roughly 15% found once. Sequencing used PBMCs. These receptors originate from a woman under 30 in good health and CMV-seronegative.

This sequence joins TRBV19 and TRBJ2-3, with 12 bases identical to TRBD2. The CDR3 is 15 amino acids. The V gene's germline CDR1 is LNHDA and CDR2 SQIVND (reference sequence). V shed 5 bases and J 3 bases; nucleotides not matched to a gene: 3. CDR3 in amino acids: CASSGTSGHTDTQYF. The CDR3 DNA follows: TGTGCCAGTAGTGGGACTAGCGGGCATACAGATACGCAGTATTTT.

This chain links TRBV7-2 with TRBJ2-4; TRBD1 matches at 9 bases. Per the germline V gene, CDR1 is SGHTA and CDR2 is FQGNSA. This CDR3 has 15 residues. The J segment lost 5 bases and the V segment lost 5 bases, leaving 7 bases of the junction unmatched. CDR3 DNA: TGTGCCAGCAGCATTGGACAGGGGTGGCAAAACATTCAGTACTTC. The encoded protein is CASSIGQGWQNIQYF.

The chain couples TRBV19 to TRBJ1-5, with no clear D. Trimming left V 3 bases short and J 2 bases short, with 11 bases between. Germline V gene sequence: CDR1 LNHDA, CDR2 SQIVND (reference sequence). CDR3 length: 15 residues. The CDR3 coding sequence is TGTGCCAGTAGTATTGGCGGAGTCGGCAATCAGCCCCAGCATTTT. Protein product: CASSIGGVGNQPQHF.

The gene calls are TRBV7-8 and TRBJ1-1; 8 bases are a match to TRBD1. CDR1 and CDR2 from the germline V gene are SGHVS and FQNEAQ. There are 15 residues in the CDR3. The V gene end was trimmed by 5 bases and the J gene end by 2 bases; junction bases not matched to a gene: 7. The CDR3 sequence is CASSARGQDNTEAFF. In DNA, the CDR3 is TGTGCCAGCAGCGCCCGGGGACAGGACAACACTGAAGCTTTCTTT.

The rearrangement uses TRBV27 and TRBJ1-2; 8 nucleotides match TRBD1. The CDR3 runs 13 residues. V was clipped by 5 bases and J by 8 bases; unmatched bases: 7. Per the germline V gene, CDR1 is MNHEY and CDR2 is SMNVEV (reference sequence). CDR3 DNA sequence: TGTGCCAGCAGTATCGGACAGGGAGGCGGCTACACCTTC. This translates into CASSIGQGGGYTF.

This clone was counted a few times. The chain carries TRBV4-1 and TRBJ1-5; 8 nucleotides match TRBD1. The germline V gene encodes CDR1 MGHRA and CDR2 YSYEKL. The CDR3 consists of 17 residues. After removal of 1 base from V and 3 bases from J, the junction contained 8 bases not matched to a gene. The DNA for the CDR3 is TGCGCCAGCAGCCAAGGTTTTACAGGGGGGGTCAATCAGCCCCAGCATTTT. It yields the protein CASSQGFTGGVNQPQHF.

This clone appeared a few times. Here the CDR3 DNA reads TGTGCCAGCAGCCGAGGGCCTTCTAGGGAGCAGTACTTC. Translation: CASSRGPSREQYF. V is TRBV28 and J is TRBJ2-7, with D maybe TRBD2 (5 bases). Looked up from germline, CDR1 is MDHEN and CDR2 is SYDVKM. Trimming shortened V by 6 bases and J by 7 bases, and 16 bases separated the two germline ends. The CDR3 is 13 amino acids.

This clone was observed a handful of times. V gene TRBV29-1 combines with J gene TRBJ1-1; weak D call: TRBD1 (5 bases). The germline V and J ends were trimmed by 5 bases and 5 bases, with 9 bases remaining between them. The CDR3 totals 11 residues. From germline, CDR1 is SQVTM and CDR2 ANQGSEA. This chain's CDR3 is CSVMDITEAFF. The CDR3 bases are TGCAGCGTTATGGACATAACTGAAGCTTTCTTT.

This clone was observed a few times. The rearrangement links TRBV5-4 to TRBJ2-3; D unresolved. The germline V gene has CDR1 SGHNT and CDR2 YYREEE (reference sequence). With 0 bases removed from V and 3 bases from J, the gap between germline ends came to 5 bases. The CDR3 contains 13 residues. The DNA for the CDR3 is TGTGCCAGCAGCTTGGACCGGACAGATACGCAGTATTTT. It specifies CASSLDRTDTQYF.

This chain connects TRBV7-9 to TRBJ2-1, with D perhaps TRBD1 (6 bases). The germline gives CDR1 SEHNR, CDR2 FQNEAQ (reference sequence). The V gene lost 3 bases and the J gene lost 7 bases, with 13 bases spanning the gap. The CDR3 is made up of 14 amino acids. CDR3 in amino acids: CASSLSGATNEQFF. The CDR3 DNA is TGTGCCAGCAGCTTGTCAGGGGCTACAAATGAGCAGTTCTTC.

This chain uses TRBV2 with TRBJ1-2; TRBD1 aligns across 9 bases. Germline V gives CDR1 SNHLY, CDR2 FYNNEI. The trim removed 7 bases at V and 0 bases at J, leaving 6 bases unmatched. The CDR3 is 15 amino acids. The CDR3 DNA reads TGTGCCAGCACCTTGGACAGGGGATCTAACTATGGCTACACCTTC. Protein sequence: CASTLDRGSNYGYTF.

The genes are TRBV9 and TRBJ2-1, with 13 bases fitting TRBD2. CDR3 length equals 16 residues. V was clipped by 2 bases and J by 8 bases; unmatched bases: 7. Per the germline V gene, CDR1 is SGDLS and CDR2 is YYNGEE. In nucleotides, the CDR3 is TGTGCCAGCAGCGTCAGGGGACTAGCGGGAACTGATGAGCAGTTCTTC. Its translation: CASSVRGLAGTDEQFF.

V usage is TRBV28 and J usage is TRBJ2-5, with D maybe TRBD2 (5 bases). CDR3 size: 12 residues. In germline, CDR1 is MDHEN, CDR2 SYDVKM. The V and J ends lost 5 bases and 5 bases respectively, with 9 bases between them. This chain's CDR3 is CASSPGLETQYF. CDR3 bases: TGTGCCAGCAGTCCCGGACTCGAGACCCAGTACTTC.

Of note for this clone: The conserved phenylalanine or tryptophan is not found at the CDR3 terminus, so this likely reflects a read error. The gene calls are TRBV6-1 and TRBJ1-2, with a tentative D call TRBD1 (6 bases). The germline V and J ends were trimmed by 1 base and 8 bases, with 17 bases remaining between them. CDR3 length equals 15 residues. Per germline, CDR1 MNHNS and CDR2 SASEGT. CDR3 nucleotides: TGTGCCAGCAGTGAAGGGGCAGGGGTTCGTGCCGGCTACACCGTC. Translation: CASSEGAGVRAGYTV.

The rearrangement links TRBV5-1 to TRBJ2-1; D is undetermined. V lost 5 bases and J lost 3, with 12 bases in between. The CDR3 extends over 14 amino acids. Germline CDR1 SGHRS, CDR2 YFSETQ. The CDR3 is CASRWAFLYNEQFF. CDR3 DNA sequence: TGCGCCAGCAGATGGGCGTTTCTCTACAATGAGCAGTTCTTC. The full variable domain, completed using reference TRBV5-1 and TRBJ2-1, is KAGVTQTPRYLIKTRGQQVTLSCSPISGHRSVSWYQQTPGQGLQFLFEYFSETQRNKGNFPGRFSGRQFSNSRSEMNVSTLELGDSALYLCASRWAFLYNEQFFGPGTRLTVL.

A few counts support this clone. V is TRBV30 and J is TRBJ1-2; D gene ambiguous. The CDR3 covers 10 residues. Germline CDR1 is GTSNPN and CDR2 is SVGIG (reference sequence). Trimming shortened V by 6 bases and J by 2 bases, and 4 bases separated the two germline ends. The CDR3 nucleotides are TGTGCCTGCGGGAACTATGGCTACACCTTC. It translates to CACGNYGYTF.

In its sample, this clone was seen a few times. The chain recombines TRBV9 with TRBJ2-7, with D possibly TRBD2 on 6 matching bases. Germline loops: CDR1 SGDLS, CDR2 YYNGEE. CDR3 length equals 15 residues. Deletions cut 0 bases from V and 4 bases from J, with 14 bases between. The DNA for the CDR3 is TGTGCCAGCAGCGTAGGGGGGGTCGGAATATACGAGCAGTACTTC. Protein sequence: CASSVGGVGIYEQYF.

The rearrangement uses TRBV5-1 and TRBJ2-1, with 8 bases aligning to TRBD2. Germline loops: CDR1 SGHRS, CDR2 YFSETQ. The CDR3 is 16 residues long. After removal of 0 bases from V and 4 bases from J, the junction contained 6 bases not matched to a gene. In nucleotides, the CDR3 is TGCGCCAGCAGCTTGGTAGCGGGAAGGAATTACAATGAGCAGTTCTTC. Translating gives CASSLVAGRNYNEQFF.

The rearrangement links TRBV5-1 to TRBJ2-2; D may be TRBD1 (5 bases). The V end was cut by 0 bases, the J end by 1 base, with 7 bases between. Germline V gene data show CDR1 as SGHRS and CDR2 as YFSETQ. The CDR3 is 15 residues long. CDR3 DNA: TGCGCCAGCAGCTTGGTTCAGGGGAACACCGGGGAGCTGTTTTTT. This sequence encodes CASSLVQGNTGELFF. Full variable domain (missing parts from reference TRBV5-1 and TRBJ2-2): KAGVTQTPRYLIKTRGQQVTLSCSPISGHRSVSWYQQTPGQGLQFLFEYFSETQRNKGNFPGRFSGRQFSNSRSEMNVSTLELGDSALYLCASSLVQGNTGELFFGEGSRLTVL.

The rearrangement uses TRBV27 and TRBJ2-3, with 9 bases identical to TRBD1. The germline V gene has CDR1 MNHEY and CDR2 SMNVEV (reference sequence). Trimming cost V 4 bases and J 9 bases; bases outside gene matches: 5. CDR3 length equals 13 residues. CDR3 amino acids: CASSSDRGGTQYF. CDR3 in DNA: TGTGCCAGCAGTTCGGACAGGGGAGGCACGCAGTATTTT.

This clone was picked up one time. V and J are TRBV27 and TRBJ2-7; possibly TRBD2 for D (5 bases). The CDR3 is 14 residues long. The germline V gene has CDR1 MNHEY and CDR2 SMNVEV (reference sequence). V was cut by 7 bases and J by 6 bases, with 19 bases left in between. The CDR3 sequence is CASTVPPRGCEQYF. The CDR3 nucleotides are TGTGCCAGCACCGTCCCCCCGAGAGGGTGCGAGCAGTACTTC.

The chain recombines TRBV7-9 with TRBJ1-2; a weak D match, TRBD1 (6 bases). The V gene lost 1 base and the J gene lost 5 bases, with 8 bases spanning the gap. This CDR3 is built from 13 residues. CDR1 and CDR2 (germline): SEHNR, FQNEAQ (reference sequence). CDR3: CASSLETGYGYTF. DNA for the CDR3: TGTGCCAGCAGCTTAGAGACAGGTTATGGCTACACCTTC.

This clone was detected a few times. The chain recombines TRBV27 with TRBJ2-2; no clear D. This CDR3 comprises 15 residues. Germline CDR1 reads MNHEY; CDR2 reads SMNVEV (reference sequence). The V end was cut by 1 base, the J end by 1 base, with 7 bases between. The DNA of the CDR3 is TGTGCCAGCAGTTTATATTCAGGGAACACCGGGGAGCTGTTTTTT. It translates to CASSLYSGNTGELFF.

The chain employs TRBV6-1 and TRBJ2-3; 12 bases align to TRBD1. This CDR3 comprises 15 residues. Germline V gives CDR1 MNHNS, CDR2 SASEGT. Trimming took 4 bases from V and 4 from J; bases not matched to a gene: 3. The CDR3 bases are TGTGCCAGCAGTGCCGGGACAGGGGGCGCAGATACGCAGTATTTT. It encodes CASSAGTGGADTQYF.